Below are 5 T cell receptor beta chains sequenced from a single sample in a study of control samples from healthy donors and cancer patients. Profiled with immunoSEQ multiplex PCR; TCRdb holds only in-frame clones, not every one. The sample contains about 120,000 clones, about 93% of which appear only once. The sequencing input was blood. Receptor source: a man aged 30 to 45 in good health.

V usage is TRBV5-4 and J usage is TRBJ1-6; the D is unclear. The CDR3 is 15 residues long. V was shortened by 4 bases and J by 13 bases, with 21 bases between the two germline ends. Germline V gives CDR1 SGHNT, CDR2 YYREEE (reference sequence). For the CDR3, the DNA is TGTGCCAGCAGCCCCGATCCCCAGAGCCCTCTCCCCCTCCACTTT. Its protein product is CASSPDPQSPLPLHF.

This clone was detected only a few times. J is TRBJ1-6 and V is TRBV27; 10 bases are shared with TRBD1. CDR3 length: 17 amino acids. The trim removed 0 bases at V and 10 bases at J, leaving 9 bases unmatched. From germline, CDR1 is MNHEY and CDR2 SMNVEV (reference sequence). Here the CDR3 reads CASSLSDRGYSGSPLHF. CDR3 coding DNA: TGTGCCAGCAGTTTATCGGACAGGGGGTATTCGGGATCACCCCTCCACTTT.

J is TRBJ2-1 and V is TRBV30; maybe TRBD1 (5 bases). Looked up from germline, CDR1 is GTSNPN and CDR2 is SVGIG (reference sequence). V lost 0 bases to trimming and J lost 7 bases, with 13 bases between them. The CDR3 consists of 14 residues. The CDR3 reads CAWSVLSTVNEQFF. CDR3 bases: TGTGCCTGGAGTGTACTGTCGACAGTTAATGAGCAGTTCTTC.

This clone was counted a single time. The CDR3 region is CASSQESFGLDPDTQYF. The CDR3 nucleotides read TGTGCCAGCAGCCAAGAGTCTTTTGGGCTAGATCCAGATACGCAGTATTTT. The rearrangement links TRBV3-1 (or the pseudogene TRBV3-2) to TRBJ2-3; no clear D. CDR1 is LGHDT, CDR2 YNNKEL, per germline (reference sequence). V was cut by 0 bases and J by 4 bases, with 17 bases left in between. The CDR3 totals 17 residues.

In nucleotides, the CDR3 is TGTGCCAGCAGTTTGTACAGGGGAGGTTTGCAGCCCCAGCATTTT. Translated, it gives CASSLYRGGLQPQHF. The V gene is TRBV28, the J gene TRBJ1-5, with 7 bases that match TRBD1. Unmatched junction bases numbered 9, after V lost 3 bases and J lost 7 bases. The germline gives CDR1 MDHEN, CDR2 SYDVKM. The CDR3 covers 15 residues.